The 18 T cell receptor beta chains below were found in one sample sequenced in a study of cytotoxic CD8 clonotypes in ibrutinib-treated CLL. Generated by immunoSEQ multiplex PCR, the TCRdb table keeps only in-frame clones and is missing some. The table includes around 310,000 clones, more than 65% detected once. This specimen was PBMCs, taken before ibrutinib treatment. These TCRs come from a human donor with chronic lymphocytic leukemia.

The J gene is TRBJ2-3, the V gene TRBV27; D gene unclear. CDR1 and CDR2 (germline): MNHEY, SMNVEV (reference sequence). This CDR3 is built from 14 residues. V lost 3 bases and J lost 0, with 7 bases in between. The CDR3 region is CASSLIGSTDTQYF. CDR3 bases: TGTGCCAGCAGTTTGATCGGCAGCACAGATACGCAGTATTTT.

The chain is built from TRBV9 and TRBJ1-3, with 7 nucleotides matching TRBD1. This CDR3 is 14 amino acids long. Losses at the gene ends were 3 bases for V and 2 bases for J; bases not matched to a gene: 2. Germline assignment: CDR1 SGDLS and CDR2 YYNGEE. The CDR3 DNA reads TGTGCCAGCAGCGCTACAGGGGCTGGAAACACCATATATTTT. Its translation is CASSATGAGNTIYF.

The chain uses TRBV6-5 and TRBJ1-1; no clear D gene. The CDR3 extends over 12 amino acids. In germline, CDR1 is MNHEY, CDR2 SVGAGI. V lost 6 bases to trimming and J lost 8 bases, with 13 bases between them. The CDR3 DNA follows: TGTGCCAGCAGATCCCCTCCCCGGGAAGCTTTCTTT. Amino acid sequence: CASRSPPREAFF.

The chain is built from TRBV27 and TRBJ1-2; weak D call: TRBD1 (5 bases). V dropped 1 base and J dropped 1 base, with 13 bases sitting between them. CDR1 is MNHEY and CDR2 is SMNVEV in the germline V gene (reference sequence). The CDR3 has 16 amino acids. CDR3 residues: CASSLLPQGVNYGYTF. The CDR3, as DNA: TGTGCCAGCAGTTTATTGCCTCAGGGCGTTAACTATGGCTACACCTTC.

Only a few counts were recorded for this clone. The chain is built from TRBV11-2 and TRBJ2-1; D gene unclear. This CDR3 contains 12 residues. Germline V gene data show CDR1 as SGHAT and CDR2 as FQNNGV. Trimming removed 5 bases at V and 8 bases at J, with 10 bases between. The CDR3 region has the DNA TGTGCCAGCAGCAAGGTTTCTTATGAGCAGTTCTTC. This translates into CASSKVSYEQFF.

The chain couples TRBV6-6 to TRBJ1-2, with D unresolved. CDR3 size: 12 residues. Germline CDR1 MNHNY, CDR2 SVGAGI (reference sequence). Trimming pared 10 bases from V and 2 bases from J, leaving 11 bases between. This CDR3 is CATAKPNYGYTF. DNA of the CDR3: TGTGCCACGGCGAAACCAAACTATGGCTACACCTTC.

V usage is TRBV30 and J usage is TRBJ2-7; tentatively, D is TRBD2 (6 bases). Trimming left V 2 bases short and J 6 bases short, with 17 bases between. Germline values: CDR1 GTSNPN, CDR2 SVGIG (reference sequence). This CDR3 is built from 14 residues. The CDR3 bases are TGTGCCTGGAGTCCCGTGAGCGCCGGGGGCGAGCAGTACTTC. It encodes CAWSPVSAGGEQYF.

The chain recombines TRBV15 with TRBJ1-2; unclear D gene. Per the germline V gene, CDR1 is LNHNV and CDR2 is YYDKDF (reference sequence). Trimming shortened V by 0 bases and J by 2 bases, and 7 bases separated the two germline ends. CDR3 length equals 14 residues. CDR3 sequence reads: CATSRDDTNYGYTF. CDR3 coding DNA: TGTGCCACCAGCAGAGACGACACAAACTATGGCTACACCTTC.

The chain links TRBV6-5 to TRBJ2-7; 12 bases line up with TRBD1. This CDR3 region has 15 residues. CDR1 and CDR2 (germline): MNHEY, SVGAGI. After removal of 6 bases from V and 6 bases from J, the junction contained 9 bases not matched to a gene. For the CDR3, the DNA is TGTGCCAGCAGCCTATCCGGGACAGGGGGCCTCGAGCAGTACTTC. Translating gives CASSLSGTGGLEQYF.

V gene TRBV6-5 combines with J gene TRBJ1-5; 7 bases are a match to TRBD1. The CDR3 consists of 14 residues. Trimming cost V 4 bases and J 5 bases; bases outside gene matches: 5. Germline values: CDR1 MNHEY, CDR2 SVGAGI. The CDR3 here is CASSLAGGHQPQHF. DNA for the CDR3: TGTGCCAGCAGTTTGGCAGGGGGTCATCAGCCCCAGCATTTT.

This chain uses TRBV27 with TRBJ2-7, with 8 bases lining up with TRBD1. CDR3 size: 15 residues. Germline values: CDR1 MNHEY, CDR2 SMNVEV (reference sequence). With 5 bases clipped from V and 2 bases from J, the junction kept 8 bases outside the gene matches. The CDR3 sequence is CASSLRQGRTYEQYF. CDR3 in DNA: TGTGCCAGCAGTCTCAGACAGGGGAGAACCTACGAGCAGTACTTC.

J is TRBJ2-7 and V is TRBV19; TRBD2 agrees at 14 bases. V lost 6 bases and J lost 5; bases outside the gene matches: 3. Germline loops: CDR1 LNHDA, CDR2 SQIVND (reference sequence). CDR3 length equals 14 residues. CDR3 sequence: CASSWGLAGDEQYF. The CDR3 DNA reads as TGTGCCAGTAGCTGGGGACTAGCGGGAGACGAGCAGTACTTC. The full variable domain, in which reference TRBV19 and TRBJ2-7 provide the parts outside the CDR3, is DGGITQSPKYLFRKEGQNVTLSCEQNLNHDAMYWYRQDPGQGLRLIYYSQIVNDFQKGDIAEGYSVSREKKESFPLTVTSAQKNPTAFYLCASSWGLAGDEQYFGPGTRLTVT.

The chain links TRBV5-1 to TRBJ2-1; 11 bases line up with TRBD1. Per germline, CDR1 SGHRS and CDR2 YFSETQ. CDR3 length: 16 residues. The ends lost 5 bases at V and 7 bases at J; junction bases unmatched: 11. The CDR3 sequence is CASSPLPGQGENEQFF. The CDR3 nucleotides read TGCGCCAGCAGTCCCCTGCCGGGACAGGGGGAAAATGAGCAGTTCTTC.

The V and J genes are TRBV5-1 and TRBJ2-7, with D tentatively TRBD2 (6 bases). The CDR3 extends over 16 amino acids. V lost 4 bases to trimming and J lost 1 base, with 18 bases between them. From germline, CDR1 is SGHRS and CDR2 YFSETQ. The CDR3 coding sequence is TGCGCCAGCAGCGGATTATACTTGGGGGGATCCTACGAGCAGTACTTC. This gives the protein CASSGLYLGGSYEQYF.

This clone was detected only a few times. The J gene is TRBJ2-2, the V gene TRBV4-1; D remains unclear. The germline gives CDR1 MGHRA, CDR2 YSYEKL. Trimming stripped 4 bases from V and 1 base from J, with 4 bases between. CDR3 size: 13 residues. The CDR3 coding sequence is TGCGCCAGCAGCCGCATGAACACCGGGGAGCTGTTTTTT. Translated: CASSRMNTGELFF.

CDR3 sequence: CASSLGVGTGSGETQYF. The CDR3 DNA reads TGTGCCAGCAGCTTAGGTGTTGGGACAGGGTCGGGGGAGACCCAGTACTTC. This chain connects TRBV7-8 to TRBJ2-5; 9 nucleotides align to TRBD1. The CDR3 has 17 amino acids. In germline, CDR1 is SGHVS, CDR2 FQNEAQ. With V trimmed by 1 base and J by 5 bases, 11 bases remained unmatched.

J is TRBJ1-1 and V is TRBV30, with 8 nucleotides matching TRBD1. From germline, CDR1 is GTSNPN and CDR2 SVGIG (reference sequence). The CDR3 extends over 14 amino acids. V gave up 3 bases and J gave up 2 bases; unmatched junction bases: 5. The CDR3, as DNA: TGTGCCTGGAGAGAGACAGGGGATAACACTGAAGCTTTCTTT. Amino acid sequence: CAWRETGDNTEAFF.

The gene calls are TRBV28 and TRBJ2-7; D unresolved. The V and J ends lost 4 bases and 6 bases respectively, with 10 bases between them. The germline V gene has CDR1 MDHEN and CDR2 SYDVKM. The CDR3 loop spans 12 amino acids. The CDR3 is CASSYQLGEQYF. CDR3 in DNA: TGTGCCAGCAGTTACCAATTGGGCGAGCAGTACTTC.